A single sample is the source of the 28 T cell receptor beta chains below, sequenced in a study of T-cell reconstitution after alpha-beta-depleted transplantation in children. Researchers prepared the TCRbeta library using unique molecular identifiers, the study reports. TCRdb recomputed calls from the PCR reads with MiXCR, one row per CDR3 protein. The data hold approximately 240,000 distinct CDR3 sequences, with more than 7.5% observed a single time. The sequenced sample was PBMCs from the stem cell graft donor, obtained from the stem cell graft. The origin of the receptors is a human donor who donated a stem cell graft to a child with SCID.

This clonotype was recorded many times. The chain is built from TRBV5-1 and TRBJ2-7, with 7 bases matching TRBD2. CDR1 and CDR2 (germline): SGHRS, YFSETQ. The CDR3 is 15 residues long. Trimming removed 0 bases from V and 4 bases from J; junction bases left unmatched: 7. The CDR3 spells CASSLEVGGSYEQYF. The CDR3 region has the DNA TGCGCCAGCAGCTTGGAGGTCGGGGGGAGTTACGAGCAGTACTTC.

Worth noting for this clonotype: One junction end does not reproduce the germline sequence, and a read error may be involved. The chain joins TRBV24-1 to TRBJ2-2; 7 nucleotides agree with TRBD1. Germline CDR1 and CDR2: KGHDR and SFDVKD. The CDR3 consists of 17 residues. Written as DNA, the CDR3 is TGTGCCTCCAGTGATTTACGGAACAGGGGGAACACCGGGGAGCTGTTTTTT. Encoded protein: CASSDLRNRGNTGELFF.

This clonotype came up many times. The CDR3 DNA reads as TGCAGCGTTGACGAGACTAGCGGGGGATATTCCTACAATGAGCAGTTCTTC. Protein product: CSVDETSGGYSYNEQFF. The chain joins TRBV29-1 to TRBJ2-1; 12 nucleotides match TRBD2. The CDR3 is 17 residues long. Germline CDR1 reads SQVTM; CDR2 reads ANQGSEA. The V and J ends lost 3 bases and 1 base, in that order; junction bases with no gene match: 7.

This clonotype was seen many times. The V and J genes are TRBV12-3 or TRBV12-4 and TRBJ1-3, with D maybe TRBD1 (5 bases). The CDR3 extends over 14 amino acids. V dropped 3 bases and J dropped 2 bases, with 8 bases sitting between them. The CDR3 here is CASSLVGAGNTIYF. The CDR3 DNA sequence: TGTGCCAGCAGTTTGGTGGGGGCTGGAAACACCATATATTTT.

V and J are TRBV7-3 and TRBJ2-3, with 8 bases matching TRBD2. The CDR3 sequence is 20 residues long. In germline, CDR1 is SGHTA, CDR2 FQGTGA. V trimming: 3 bases; J trimming: 2 bases; junction bases outside the gene matches: 19. DNA for the CDR3: TGTGCCAGCAGCTTTAACGGTCGGACTAGCTACATCGAATCCACAGATACGCAGTATTTT. The encoded protein is CASSFNGRTSYIESTDTQYF.

The rearrangement links TRBV5-1 to TRBJ2-7, with D perhaps matching TRBD1 (5 bases). This CDR3 comprises 14 residues. Trimming stripped 1 base from V and 7 bases from J, with 15 bases between. In germline, CDR1 is SGHRS, CDR2 YFSETQ. CDR3 amino acids: CASSLSGRHGEQYF. The CDR3 nucleotides are TGCGCCAGCAGCTTGTCAGGGCGGCATGGAGAGCAGTACTTC. Full variable domain (missing parts from reference TRBV5-1 and TRBJ2-7): KAGVTQTPRYLIKTRGQQVTLSCSPISGHRSVSWYQQTPGQGLQFLFEYFSETQRNKGNFPGRFSGRQFSNSRSEMNVSTLELGDSALYLCASSLSGRHGEQYFGPGTRLTVT.

This clonotype was seen many times. V and J are TRBV20-1 and TRBJ2-5; weak D call: TRBD1 (5 bases). CDR3 length: 13 residues. V gave up 0 bases and J gave up 4 bases, with 9 bases separating them. Germline assignment: CDR1 DFQATT and CDR2 SNEGSKA (reference sequence). In DNA form, the CDR3 reads TGCAGTGCTAGAGATTGGCAGGGAGAGACCCAGTACTTC. Protein sequence: CSARDWQGETQYF.

This clonotype was found many times. The V and J genes are TRBV29-1 and TRBJ1-1; possible D gene TRBD1, 6 bases. V lost 7 bases and J lost 6, with 18 bases in between. CDR1 is SQVTM, CDR2 ANQGSEA, per germline. The CDR3 sequence is 13 residues long. The CDR3 here is CSALEGVGAEAFF. In DNA form, the CDR3 reads TGCAGCGCCTTGGAGGGGGTTGGCGCTGAAGCTTTCTTT.

The chain carries TRBV14 and TRBJ1-1; D call uncertain. Germline V gene data show CDR1 as SGHDN and CDR2 as FVKESK. CDR3 length equals 16 residues. Trimming cost V 0 bases and J 0 bases, with 11 bases left between them. The CDR3 nucleotides are TGTGCCAGCAGCCAAGATGAGGGCAGGCTGAACACTGAAGCTTTCTTT. Encoded protein: CASSQDEGRLNTEAFF.

This clonotype was seen at least ten times. The chain joins TRBV20-1 to TRBJ2-5; either TRBD1 or TRBD2 may supply D (6 bases each). The V gene lost 1 base and the J gene lost 5 bases, with 11 bases spanning the gap. This CDR3 is 13 amino acids long. Germline V CDR1 and CDR2: DFQATT, SNEGSKA (reference sequence). Here the CDR3 reads CSARAGGQETQYF. CDR3 coding DNA: TGCAGTGCTAGAGCTGGGGGGCAGGAGACCCAGTACTTC.

This clonotype was counted only a few times. The chain employs TRBV4-1 and TRBJ1-2, with D possibly matching TRBD1 (6 bases). CDR1 and CDR2 from the germline V gene are MGHRA and YSYEKL. Trimming cost V 3 bases and J 2 bases, with 13 bases left between them. The CDR3 consists of 15 residues. CDR3 DNA: TGCGCCAGCAGCCAGGTTGACAGGACCAACTATGGCTACACCTTC. Translated, it gives CASSQVDRTNYGYTF.

This clonotype was found many times. J is TRBJ1-1 and V is TRBV20-1, with D possibly TRBD1 on 5 matching bases. Deletions cut 2 bases from V and 0 bases from J, with 16 bases between. Germline values: CDR1 DFQATT, CDR2 SNEGSKA (reference sequence). The CDR3 is 16 amino acids. The CDR3 region has the DNA TGCAGTGCTAGACGAGCCTCCACGGGGGTGAACACTGAAGCTTTCTTT. It yields the protein CSARRASTGVNTEAFF.

This clonotype was found many times. This chain uses TRBV27 with TRBJ1-2; maybe TRBD1 (5 bases). V lost 5 bases and J 6 bases, leaving 16 bases between the germline ends. The CDR3 has 14 residues. Per germline, CDR1 MNHEY and CDR2 SMNVEV (reference sequence). For the CDR3, the DNA is TGTGCCAGCAGTCCCCGAGGAGGGGAGGATGGCTACACCTTC. This codes for CASSPRGGEDGYTF.

This clonotype was detected many times. This chain uses TRBV28 with TRBJ1-1, with TRBD1 matching 7 bases. V shed 8 bases and J 1 base; nucleotides not matched to a gene: 7. The germline gives CDR1 MDHEN, CDR2 SYDVKM. This CDR3 spans 14 amino acids. In DNA, the CDR3 is TGTGCCAGCCGTCCGGGACAGCGGAACACTGAAGCTTTCTTT. This translates into CASRPGQRNTEAFF.

This clonotype was counted many times. This chain links TRBV7-9 with TRBJ1-2, with D unclear. Trimming took off 1 base at V and 8 bases at J, with 11 bases between the two ends. Germline-derived CDR1 and CDR2 are SEHNR and FQNEAQ (reference sequence). CDR3 length: 13 residues. CDR3 residues: CASSLGPGRGYTF. The CDR3, as DNA: TGTGCCAGCAGCTTAGGCCCGGGTCGCGGCTACACCTTC.

There are a few counts of this clonotype. V usage is TRBV20-1 and J usage is TRBJ1-1; D is ambiguous. Trimming shortened V by 5 bases and J by 4 bases, and 20 bases separated the two germline ends. The germline V gene encodes CDR1 DFQATT and CDR2 SNEGSKA (reference sequence). The CDR3 consists of 15 residues. The CDR3 sequence: CSAPAPRIGGTEAFF. CDR3 in DNA: TGCAGTGCTCCGGCACCAAGAATCGGCGGCACTGAAGCTTTCTTT.

This clonotype occurred many times. V is TRBV6-2 or TRBV6-3 and J is TRBJ1-5; weak D call: TRBD1 (5 bases). The CDR3 is 13 amino acids. Germline assignment: CDR1 MNHEY and CDR2 SVGEGT. Trimming removed 8 bases from V and 1 base from J, with 9 bases in between. CDR3 DNA sequence: TGTGCCAGCGGGGGACGCAGCAATCAGCCCCAGCATTTT. Encoded protein: CASGGRSNQPQHF.

Many counts were recorded for this clonotype. J is TRBJ1-1 and V is TRBV20-1, with D hard to call. Looked up from germline, CDR1 is DFQATT and CDR2 is SNEGSKA (reference sequence). V was trimmed by 3 bases and J by 4 bases, leaving 12 bases between them. CDR3 length: 13 amino acids. CDR3 region: CSASSGESTEAFF. CDR3 coding DNA: TGCAGTGCTAGTTCAGGAGAAAGCACTGAAGCTTTCTTT.

This clonotype showed up many times. The rearrangement links TRBV4-1 to TRBJ2-2; D is ambiguous. The CDR3 is made up of 13 amino acids. V was cut by 0 bases and J by 9 bases, with 8 bases left in between. Germline assignment: CDR1 MGHRA and CDR2 YSYEKL. The CDR3 bases are TGCGCCAGCAGCCAAGATCCCCTCCGGGAGCTGTTTTTT. Amino acids: CASSQDPLRELFF.

In its sample, this clonotype was seen many times. This chain links TRBV2 with TRBJ1-1; 7 positions agree with TRBD1. CDR1 is SNHLY, CDR2 FYNNEI, per germline. CDR3 length: 13 amino acids. Losses at the gene ends were 3 bases for V and 4 bases for J; bases not matched to a gene: 2. CDR3 coding DNA: TGTGCCAGCAGTGAGGCAGGGGGCACTGAAGCTTTCTTT. Protein: CASSEAGGTEAFF.

This clonotype has at least ten counts. This sequence joins TRBV29-1 and TRBJ2-1, with 10 bases identical to TRBD2. Germline assignment: CDR1 SQVTM and CDR2 ANQGSEA. J was trimmed by 6 bases and V by 3 bases; bases with no gene match: 8. There are 15 residues in the CDR3. The CDR3, as DNA: TGCAGCGTTGAGGCGGGACTAGCGTTCGGCAATGAGCAGTTCTTC. As protein: CSVEAGLAFGNEQFF.

Points on this clonotype: With a much larger clone just one base away, this may be a read error. V is TRBV20-1 and J is TRBJ2-1, with D perhaps TRBD1 or TRBD2 (5 bases each). This CDR3 has 15 amino acids. CDR1 and CDR2 from the germline V gene are DFQATT and SNEGSKA (reference sequence). Trimming stripped 0 bases from V and 3 bases from J, with 12 bases between. The CDR3 sequence is CSARERRQGYNEQFF. As DNA, the CDR3 is TGCAGTGCTAGAGAAAGGAGGCAGGGCTACAATGAGCAGTTCTTC.

This clonotype was detected a few times. This chain connects TRBV5-1 to TRBJ2-3, with D uncertain. The V end was cut by 3 bases, the J end by 3 bases, with 11 bases between. Germline V gene data show CDR1 as SGHRS and CDR2 as YFSETQ. This CDR3 has 14 amino acids. Written as DNA, the CDR3 is TGCGCCAGCAGCTCAACGCTAGGGACAGATACGCAGTATTTT. This encodes CASSSTLGTDTQYF.

At least ten counts were recorded for this clonotype. CDR3 in DNA: TGCAGCGTTGAGTGGAGGCTAGCGGGGGCCCTTATTCAAGAGACCCAGTACTTC. Protein product: CSVEWRLAGALIQETQYF. The chain uses TRBV29-1 and TRBJ2-5; 10 positions match TRBD2. The CDR3 has 18 amino acids. The germline CDR1 and CDR2 sequences are SQVTM and ANQGSEA. J lost 2 bases, V lost 3 bases, and 15 bases had no gene match.

This clonotype has at least ten counts. This rearrangement joins TRBV3-1 to TRBJ2-2; possibly TRBD1 for D (7 bases). The V end was cut by 4 bases, the J end by 1 base, with 13 bases between. CDR3 length: 16 residues. Germline-derived CDR1 and CDR2 are LGHDT and YNNKEL (reference sequence). CDR3 sequence (DNA): TGTGCCAGCAGCCCAGGGGGGACCCTGAACACCGGGGAGCTGTTTTTT. Translating it yields CASSPGGTLNTGELFF.

In the case of this clonotype: This may be a read error: a much more frequent sequence differs by one nucleotide. This sequence joins TRBV12-3 or TRBV12-4 and TRBJ1-1; D possibly corresponds to TRBD1 (5 bases). The CDR3 consists of 16 residues. V was pared by 4 bases and J by 4 bases, with 19 bases between. The CDR3 nucleotides are TGTGCCAGCAGTTCCCTACTAGGGGTTAGAGCCACTGAAGCTTTCTTT. Translation gives CASSSLLGVRATEAFF.

This clonotype was picked up many times. The V gene is TRBV20-1, the J gene TRBJ2-5, with a possible D match to TRBD1 (6 bases). Germline values: CDR1 DFQATT, CDR2 SNEGSKA (reference sequence). The germline V and J ends were trimmed by 5 bases and 5 bases, with 15 bases remaining between them. The length of the CDR3 is 13 residues. The DNA of the CDR3 is TGCAGTGCTGAGAACAGGGCGGGTGAGACCCAGTACTTC. The encoded protein is CSAENRAGETQYF.

This clonotype was recorded many times. The rearrangement joins TRBV12-3 or TRBV12-4 to TRBJ2-1; TRBD1 is a possible D gene (5 bases). This CDR3 contains 14 residues. V gave up 6 bases and J gave up 4 bases, with 13 bases separating them. This CDR3 is CASRFFDSYNEQFF. CDR3 DNA sequence: TGTGCCAGCAGATTCTTTGACAGTTACAATGAGCAGTTCTTC.